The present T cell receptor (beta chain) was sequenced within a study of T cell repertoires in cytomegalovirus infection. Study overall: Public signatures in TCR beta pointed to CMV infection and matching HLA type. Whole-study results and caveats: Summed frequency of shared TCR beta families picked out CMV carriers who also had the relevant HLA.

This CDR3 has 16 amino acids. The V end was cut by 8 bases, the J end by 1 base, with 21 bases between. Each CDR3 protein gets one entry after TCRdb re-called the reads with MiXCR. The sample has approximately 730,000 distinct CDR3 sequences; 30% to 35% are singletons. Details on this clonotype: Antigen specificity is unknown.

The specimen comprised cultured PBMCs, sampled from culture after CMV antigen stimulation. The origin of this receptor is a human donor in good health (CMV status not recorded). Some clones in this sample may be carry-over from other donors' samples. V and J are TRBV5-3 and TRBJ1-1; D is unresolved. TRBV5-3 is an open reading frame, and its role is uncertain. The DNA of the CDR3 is TGTGCCAGCAGCCCGTCCCCAGCGGGTCGGAACACTGAAGCTTTCTTT. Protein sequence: CASSPSPAGRNTEAFF.